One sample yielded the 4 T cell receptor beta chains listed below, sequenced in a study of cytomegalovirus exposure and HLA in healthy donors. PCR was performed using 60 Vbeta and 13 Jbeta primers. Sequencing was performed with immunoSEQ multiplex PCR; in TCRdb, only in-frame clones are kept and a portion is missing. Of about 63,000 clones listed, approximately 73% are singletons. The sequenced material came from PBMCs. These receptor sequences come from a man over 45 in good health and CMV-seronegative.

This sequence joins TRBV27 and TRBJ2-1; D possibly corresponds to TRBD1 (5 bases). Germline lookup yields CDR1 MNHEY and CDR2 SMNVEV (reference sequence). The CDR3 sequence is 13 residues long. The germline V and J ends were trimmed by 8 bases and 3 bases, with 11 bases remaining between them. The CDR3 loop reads CASGRAGYNEQFF. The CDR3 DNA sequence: TGTGCCAGCGGCAGGGCTGGCTACAATGAGCAGTTCTTC.

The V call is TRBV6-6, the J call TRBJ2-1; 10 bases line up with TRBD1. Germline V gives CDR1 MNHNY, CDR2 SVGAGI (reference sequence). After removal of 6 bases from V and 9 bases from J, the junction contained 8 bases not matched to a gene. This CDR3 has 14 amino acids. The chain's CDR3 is CASSRDRGYAEQFF. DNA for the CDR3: TGTGCCAGCAGCCGGGACAGGGGTTACGCTGAGCAGTTCTTC.

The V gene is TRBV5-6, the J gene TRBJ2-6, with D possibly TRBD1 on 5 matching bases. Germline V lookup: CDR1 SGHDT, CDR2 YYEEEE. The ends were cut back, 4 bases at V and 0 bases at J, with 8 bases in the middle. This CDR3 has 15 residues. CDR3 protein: CASSPDSSGANVLTF. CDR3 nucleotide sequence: TGTGCCAGCAGCCCTGACAGCTCTGGGGCCAACGTCCTGACTTTC. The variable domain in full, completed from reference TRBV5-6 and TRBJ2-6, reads DAGVTQSPTHLIKTRGQQVTLRCSPKSGHDTVSWYQQALGQGPQFIFQYYEEEERQRGNFPDRFSGHQFPNYSSELNVNALLLGDSALYLCASSPDSSGANVLTFGAGSRLTVL.

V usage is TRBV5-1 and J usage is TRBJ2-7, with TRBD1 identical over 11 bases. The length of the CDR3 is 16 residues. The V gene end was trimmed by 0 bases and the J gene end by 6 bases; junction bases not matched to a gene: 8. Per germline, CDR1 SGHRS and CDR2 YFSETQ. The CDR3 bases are TGCGCCAGCAGCTTGGCCCCCGGGACAGGGGGTTTCGAGCAGTACTTC. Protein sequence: CASSLAPGTGGFEQYF.